The rows below give T cell receptor beta chains drawn from one sample of a study of shared clonotypes between healthy human individuals. Here immunoSEQ multiplex PCR was the method, and the copy in TCRdb shows in-frame clones only, minus some. Seen here are 600,000 to 700,000 clones, around three quarters observed once, and the top ten hold 1.5% to 2%. The specimen was memory CD4+ T cells sorted from blood. These receptors came from a woman aged 30 to 39 in good health. CDR3s include the opening cysteine and the closing phenylalanine or tryptophan.

>TRBV4-2
CASSPIRTDYGYTF
>TRBV10-3
CAISAAGTSGYNEQFF
>TRBV19
CASRAPEASNEQFF
>TRBV28
CASSFSGIPTNYGYTF
>TRBV7-2
CASSLVGGRADNEQFF
>TRBV4-2
CASSQVGLSDEQYF
>TRBV5-4
CASSLLNEQFF
>TRBV10-1
CASSEYASGRETQYF
>TRBV5-1
CASSLGTLTDTQYF
>TRBV27
CASSFFSGGSHEQYF
>TRBV28
CASSRDRGFEAFF
>TRBV28
CASSLSGQSYEQYF
>TRBV5-1
CASSIYGSGTGELFF
>TRBV5-1
CASSLALGDSDTIYF
>TRBV19
CASSRLGIGGTDEQFF
>TRBV28
CASSFAGEAFF
>TRBV7-9
CASSSSPGQGYEQYF
>TRBV28
CASYSGTSGYEQYF
>TRBV5-1
CASSLAGGDEKLFF
>TRBV19
CASSRGSTYEQYF
>TRBV7-8
CASSFWTSAYEQYF
>TRBV5-4
CASSSGGQGYEQYF
>TRBV2
CASSEDQGRRSNQPQHF
>TRBV5-1
CASSLTGQALQPQHF
>TRBV7-3
CASSPTPGNTIYF
>TRBV7-2
CASSALAGVVTQYF
>TRBV7-9
CASSHRLVSSYNEQFF
>TRBV30
CAWSAVSANTEAFF
>TRBV28
CASSSQGRPPRELFF
>TRBV28
CASNRQGIAYTF
>TRBV11-2
CASSQGLAETYEQYF
>TRBV30
CAWSVLRERYF
>TRBV11-2
CASSLAVSGDGYNEQFF
>TRBV7-8
CASSLGAKSSTDTQYF
>TRBV19
CASRNPQIAGSGNTIYF
>TRBV6-1
CASSEVYRDRAFGYTF
>TRBV7-2
CASSLSGQLNYGYTF
>TRBV30
CAWRVRMNSPLHF
>TRBV28
CASREDRVFGYTF
>TRBV7-2
CASSGQGAAGNTIYF
>TRBV28
CASIGPRQGEQFF
>TRBV5-1
CASSLRAPNTGANVLTF
>TRBV11-2
CASSPHGQLNTEAFF